This T cell receptor (beta chain) was profiled in a study of blood T cell repertoires in COVID-19. Whole-study context: Samples of COVID-19 (acute and convalescent) were obtained from the United States, Italy and Spain. Sources were T cells, B-cell-depleted T cells, or PBMCs; the material itself was cDNA or gDNA.

V gave up 2 bases and J gave up 4 bases, with 11 bases separating them. In germline, CDR1 is MNHNY, CDR2 SVGAGI (reference sequence). CDR3 length: 14 residues. In the original processing: From reference gene primer amplification, estimates of nucleated cell counts were derived. The data were produced by immunoSEQ multiplex PCR, yet TCRdb's version contains in-frame clones alone and is incomplete. The V and J calls and clone size are taken from that table; D and trimming were inferred from the DNA. This sample has about 200,000 clones, with around 80% found just once. This clonotype was obtained from a human donor in a cohort sampled during active COVID-19. Sequenced: peripheral blood. The J gene is TRBJ2-5, the V gene TRBV6-6; D not certain. The CDR3 reads CASSYTNRLETQYF. The DNA of the CDR3 is TGTGCCAGCAGTTACACTAACCGACTAGAGACCCAGTACTTC.